The 19 T cell receptor beta chains listed next were all sequenced from one sample in a study of regulatory T cells in long-lasting Graves disease. As to time point: newly diagnosed GD, antithyroid drugs for less than 3 months. Generation of the TCR library employed RNA extracted from PBMCs. Libraries of TCR beta came from iRepertoire HTBI primers plus Arm-PCR of CDR3 regions. TCRdb passed the multiplex PCR reads through MiXCR, listing each CDR3 protein once. The sample has 350,000 to 500,000 distinct CDR3 sequences, 14% seen once. The sample was also linked to a second study, of T cells in Graves' hyperthyroidism and ophthalmopathy.

The sequenced sample was peripheral blood mononuclear cells (PBMCs), obtained at new diagnosis, from a patient treated with antithyroid drugs. The source is a woman between 45 and 65 years old with Graves disease.

The chain joins TRBV6-1 to TRBJ2-3; no clear D gene. Trimming stripped 5 bases from V and 2 bases from J, with 11 bases between. This CDR3 comprises 14 residues. In germline, CDR1 is MNHNS, CDR2 SASEGT. The CDR3 DNA follows: TGTGCCAGCAGTCCCCCCCAGGTCACAGATACGCAGTATTTT. It specifies CASSPPQVTDTQYF.

This clonotype was found a few times. The CDR3: CASSQGGWGETQYF. The CDR3 coding sequence is TGTGCCAGCAGCCAAGGAGGATGGGGGGAGACCCAGTACTTC. V is TRBV9 and J is TRBJ2-5; the D call may be TRBD1 or TRBD2 (5 bases each). The V and J ends lost 4 bases and 5 bases respectively, with 15 bases between them. This CDR3 region has 14 residues. Germline CDR1 SGDLS, CDR2 YYNGEE.

This clonotype appeared a few times. The chain has TRBV5-1 and TRBJ1-2; 10 bases line up with TRBD1. Unmatched junction bases numbered 9, after V lost 4 bases and J lost 6 bases. The CDR3 is 15 residues long. Germline V gives CDR1 SGHRS, CDR2 YFSETQ. CDR3: CASSKLQGQGHGYTF. For the CDR3, the DNA is TGCGCCAGCAGCAAACTGCAGGGACAGGGGCATGGCTACACCTTC. Using reference TRBV5-1 and TRBJ1-2 for the parts outside the CDR3, the full variable domain is KAGVTQTPRYLIKTRGQQVTLSCSPISGHRSVSWYQQTPGQGLQFLFEYFSETQRNKGNFPGRFSGRQFSNSRSEMNVSTLELGDSALYLCASSKLQGQGHGYTFGSGTRLTVV.

The chain employs TRBV4-1 and TRBJ1-3, with a weak D call TRBD1 (6 bases). The CDR3 runs 19 residues. Trimming left V 1 base short and J 0 bases short, with 19 bases between. Germline CDR1 MGHRA, CDR2 YSYEKL. The CDR3 sequence is CASSQGRGIRRSSGNTIYF. CDR3 in DNA: TGCGCCAGCAGCCAAGGGAGGGGGATTAGGCGATCCTCTGGAAACACCATATATTTT.

V usage is TRBV7-3 and J usage is TRBJ2-7; D is perhaps TRBD1 (6 bases). Germline loops: CDR1 SGHTA, CDR2 FQGTGA. The CDR3 loop spans 14 amino acids. The ends were cut back, 5 bases at V and 6 bases at J, with 17 bases in the middle. In nucleotides, the CDR3 is TGTGCCAGCAGCCTACTACCGGACAGTGCCGAGCAGTACTTC. Amino acids: CASSLLPDSAEQYF.

This clonotype was counted many times. The rearrangement joins TRBV7-3 to TRBJ2-1; TRBD2 matches 7 bases. The CDR3 contains 15 residues. Losses at the gene ends were 5 bases for V and 5 bases for J; bases not matched to a gene: 9. In germline, CDR1 is SGHTA, CDR2 FQGTGA. The chain's CDR3 is CASSRGGAGNNEQFF. In nucleotides, the CDR3 is TGTGCCAGCAGCCGCGGGGGAGCGGGAAACAATGAGCAGTTCTTC.

This clonotype appeared many times. The chain uses TRBV30 and TRBJ2-7; unclear D gene. V was pared by 0 bases and J by 0 bases, with 9 bases between. This CDR3 is built from 14 residues. Germline V CDR1 and CDR2: GTSNPN, SVGIG (reference sequence). The CDR3 DNA reads as TGTGCCTGGAGTGTACTCGGTCTCTCCTACGAGCAGTACTTC. The encoded protein is CAWSVLGLSYEQYF.

As for this clonotype: A much larger clone differs from this one at a single base, so this may be a read error. Here the CDR3 reads CAISDGRIEETQYF. For the CDR3, the DNA is TGTGCCATCAGTGATGGACGGATCGAAGAGACCCAGTACTTC. V and J are TRBV10-3 and TRBJ2-5, with D hard to call. Germline V gene lookup returns CDR1 ENHRY and CDR2 SYGVKD. V was trimmed by 3 bases and J by 3 bases, leaving 11 bases between them. The CDR3 has 14 amino acids.

This clonotype was picked up many times. This chain joins TRBV6-1 and TRBJ1-1; 8 nucleotides agree with TRBD1. There are 17 residues in the CDR3. Germline trimming cut 8 bases from V and 2 bases from J; bases unmatched to any gene: 16. Germline-derived CDR1 and CDR2 are MNHNS and SASEGT. CDR3: CASFGAIRTGQNTEAFF. Written as DNA, the CDR3 is TGTGCCAGCTTTGGGGCGATTAGGACAGGGCAAAACACTGAAGCTTTCTTT.

This clonotype was counted at least ten times. The chain couples TRBV3-1 to TRBJ2-3; 13 nucleotides align to TRBD2. The CDR3 contains 15 residues. The ends lost 4 bases at V and 4 bases at J; junction bases unmatched: 2. Germline CDR1 and CDR2: LGHDT and YNNKEL (reference sequence). The CDR3 loop is CASSPGLAGPDTQYF. As DNA, the CDR3 is TGTGCCAGCAGCCCGGGACTAGCGGGACCAGATACGCAGTATTTT.

This clonotype was seen many times. The chain employs TRBV12-3 or TRBV12-4 and TRBJ2-5; D ambiguous. The CDR3 spans 12 residues. The V and J ends lost 6 bases and 1 base respectively, with 6 bases between them. The DNA of the CDR3 is TGTGCCAGCAGGTTTGCCCAAGAGACCCAGTACTTC. Its translation: CASRFAQETQYF.

The CDR3: CASSFTSGVYNEQFF. CDR3 coding DNA: TGTGCCAGCAGCTTTACTAGCGGGGTGTACAATGAGCAGTTCTTC. The chain combines TRBV11-2 with TRBJ2-1, with 10 bases fitting TRBD2. Per the germline V gene, CDR1 is SGHAT and CDR2 is FQNNGV. The CDR3 totals 15 residues. The V and J ends lost 3 bases and 4 bases, in that order; junction bases with no gene match: 3.

This clonotype was detected many times. The chain employs TRBV10-2 and TRBJ1-1, with unresolved D. The CDR3 has 13 amino acids. V lost 8 bases, J lost 0 bases, and 10 bases lay in between. The germline V gene encodes CDR1 WSHSY and CDR2 SAAADI. CDR3 loop: CASANGVNTEAFF. The CDR3 DNA reads TGCGCCAGCGCGAACGGCGTGAACACTGAAGCTTTCTTT.

The table lists this clonotype with many counts. The rearrangement joins TRBV28 to TRBJ1-5; D is unclear. This CDR3 contains 15 residues. Trimming pared 5 bases from V and 7 bases from J, leaving 18 bases between. The germline V gene has CDR1 MDHEN and CDR2 SYDVKM. Written as DNA, the CDR3 is TGTGCCAGCAGTCTCGCTAACAGAAATCGGCAGCCCCAGCATTTT. It yields the protein CASSLANRNRQPQHF.

This clonotype occurred a few times. The V and J genes are TRBV7-2 and TRBJ2-7; D assignment may be TRBD1 or TRBD2 (5 bases each). Germline loops: CDR1 SGHTA, CDR2 FQGNSA. Trimming cost V 2 bases and J 5 bases, with 16 bases left between them. The CDR3 runs 15 residues. CDR3 sequence: CASSLPGPPLDEQYF. The CDR3 bases are TGTGCCAGCAGCTTACCGGGACCACCCCTCGACGAGCAGTACTTC.

This clonotype came up many times. The J gene is TRBJ2-1, the V gene TRBV27; maybe TRBD1 (6 bases). The V end lost 4 bases, the J end lost 6 bases, and 13 bases lay between the germline ends. There are 14 residues in the CDR3. Germline V gene data show CDR1 as MNHEY and CDR2 as SMNVEV (reference sequence). The CDR3 loop reads CASSSQGFRNEQFF. For the CDR3, the DNA is TGTGCCAGCAGTTCGCAGGGGTTTCGCAATGAGCAGTTCTTC.

This clonotype has just one count. This rearrangement joins TRBV30 to TRBJ2-1, with TRBD2 as a possible D gene (6 bases). This CDR3 contains 14 residues. The germline V gene encodes CDR1 GTSNPN and CDR2 SVGIG (reference sequence). Between the trimmed V and J ends, which lost 1 base and 7 bases, there was a span of 14 bases. The CDR3, as DNA: TGTGCCTGGAGTGGGGCGGGAACGGGGAATGAGCAGTTCTTC. This encodes CAWSGAGTGNEQFF.

In regard to this clonotype: Relative to the germline gene, one junction end is altered; a read error may explain this. The rearrangement joins TRBV27 to TRBJ2-7, with TRBD2 matching over 10 bases. The germline V gene encodes CDR1 MNHEY and CDR2 SMNVEV (reference sequence). The CDR3 spans 14 residues. The CDR3: CAGSSSGREYEQYF. CDR3 coding DNA: TGTGCCGGCAGTTCCAGCGGGAGGGAGTACGAGCAGTACTTC.

The chain combines TRBV4-1 with TRBJ1-2; 8 positions agree with TRBD1. The CDR3 sequence is 15 residues long. CDR1 is MGHRA, CDR2 YSYEKL, per germline. The V gene end was trimmed by 2 bases and the J gene end by 2 bases; junction bases not matched to a gene: 4. DNA of the CDR3: TGCGCCAGCAGCCAACCGGGACAGGCGAACTATGGCTACACCTTC. Its translation is CASSQPGQANYGYTF.